This TCR beta chain was documented in a study of memory CD4+ T cells and cytomegalovirus serostatus. Study-wide findings and caveats: The CMV-associated TCR signature appears largely within the CD4+ memory repertoire. About 40% of the roughly 150 known CMV-associated TCRbeta sequences appeared in CD4+ memory.

The sort gate was single viable CD3+CD4+CD8-CD45RO+ cells for memory CD4+ T cells. Trimming cost V 5 bases and J 0 bases; bases outside gene matches: 6. Germline V gives CDR1 LNHDA, CDR2 SQIVND (reference sequence). This CDR3 has 15 amino acids. This clone is labeled medium-sized. The antigen is unknown. Data came from immunoSEQ multiplex PCR; TCRdb stores just in-frame clones and leaves some out. The top ten hold approximately 0.7% of the sample, which has around 50,000 clones, around 82% seen once. The chain has TRBV19 and TRBJ2-5, with 7 bases matching TRBD2. The sample taken for sequencing was memory CD4+ T cells from blood. The TCR sequence derives from an adult in good health and CMV-seronegative. CDR3 bases: TGTGCCAGTAGTGGGTGGGAGGGGTACCAAGAGACCCAGTACTTC. Protein: CASSGWEGYQETQYF.